This T cell receptor beta chain is drawn from a study of breast tumors, draining lymph nodes, adjacent tissues. Breast cancer patients provided tissue from their axillary draining lymph nodes. The study, taken as a whole, reports: Luminal-like breast cancer showed significantly higher tumor–nontumor repertoire similarity than basal-like. Findings are consistent with lymph node origin and intratumoral expansion of most tumor T cells.

TCRdb analysed the multiplex PCR reads with MiXCR anew, one entry per CDR3 protein. The sample carries roughly 100,000 distinct CDR3 sequences, under 40% recorded once. A word on this clonotype: Its antigen remains unknown.

CDR1 is DFQATT and CDR2 is SNEGSKA in the germline V gene (reference sequence). The CDR3 covers 12 residues. The chain is built from TRBV20-1 and TRBJ2-7, with D perhaps matching TRBD1 (5 bases). The source is a female donor with breast cancer. Some clones in this sample may be carry-over from other donors' samples. The sequenced sample was axillary lymph node tissue. Here the CDR3 reads CSTDRSVLEQYF. CDR3 nucleotide sequence: TGCAGCACCGACAGAAGTGTTCTTGAGCAGTACTTC.